This T cell receptor (beta chain) was sequenced during a study of tissue T cells after allogeneic stem cell transplantation. Trimming shortened V by 2 bases and J by 5 bases, and 9 bases separated the two germline ends. Germline CDR1 and CDR2: GTSNPN and SVGIG (reference sequence). CDR3 length: 12 residues. Profiled with immunoSEQ multiplex PCR; TCRdb holds only in-frame clones, not every one. The repertoire holds tens of thousands of clones, 85% to 90% seen once, with about 3.7% in the top ten. This receptor was identified in a woman between 18 and 50 years old who later had graft-versus-host disease after an allogeneic stem cell transplant. This chain links TRBV30 with TRBJ1-2, with D possibly matching TRBD1 (5 bases). This sample comprised blood, obtained before transplantation. This chain's CDR3 is CAWSLGAYGYTF. The CDR3 nucleotides read TGTGCCTGGAGTCTTGGGGCGTATGGCTACACCTTC.